These T cell receptor beta chains were read from a single sample in a study of identical twins. MiXCR, applied by TCRdb to the 5' RACE reads, yields one record per CDR3 protein. The repertoire holds approximately 600,000 distinct CDR3 sequences, about 7.6% seen once, with roughly 1.5% in the top ten. The sample was also reused in another study, on yellow fever vaccine responses in identical twins.

Sequenced: PBMCs. The receptors shown here come from a woman aged 18 to 35 in good health. CDR3s include the opening cysteine and the closing phenylalanine or tryptophan. The order of the fields is J gene, V gene, clone size, D gene, CDR3 protein, CDR3 DNA. The D gene is left open where the match is weak. Not every row has a clone size; where given, it reads once, few, many or a size class.

J gene: TRBJ2-7; V gene: TRBV10-3; clone size: -; D gene: TRBD2; CDR3 protein: CAISERPPGLAASSYEQYF; CDR3 DNA: TGTGCCATCAGTGAGCGCCCTCCGGGACTAGCCGCTAGCTCCTACGAGCAGTACTTC
J gene: TRBJ1-2; V gene: TRBV15; clone size: -; D gene: TRBD1; CDR3 protein: CATSGTGTDYGYTF; CDR3 DNA: TGTGCCACCAGCGGGACAGGGACCGACTATGGCTACACCTTC
J gene: TRBJ2-4; V gene: TRBV20-1; clone size: -; D gene: TRBD2; CDR3 protein: CSAPPTSPTGIQYF; CDR3 DNA: TGCAGTGCCCCCCCGACTAGCCCGACTGGCATTCAGTACTTC
J gene: TRBJ1-1; V gene: TRBV20-1; clone size: many; D gene: -; CDR3 protein: CSAPDLGIEAFF; CDR3 DNA: TGCAGTGCTCCCGACCTTGGGATCGAAGCTTTCTTT
J gene: TRBJ2-3; V gene: TRBV29-1; clone size: many; D gene: -; CDR3 protein: CSAPRQDSTDTQYF; CDR3 DNA: TGCAGCGCACCCAGACAGGATAGCACAGATACGCAGTATTTT
J gene: TRBJ2-1; V gene: TRBV5-1; clone size: many; D gene: TRBD2; CDR3 protein: CASSLTSGSVNEQFF; CDR3 DNA: TGCGCCAGCAGCCTGACTAGCGGGAGTGTCAATGAGCAGTTCTTC
J gene: TRBJ2-1; V gene: TRBV5-1; clone size: few; D gene: TRBD2; CDR3 protein: CASSDKRGYNEQFF; CDR3 DNA: TGCGCCAGCAGCGATAAGCGGGGTTACAATGAGCAGTTCTTC
J gene: TRBJ1-1; V gene: TRBV6-2/TRBV6-3; clone size: -; D gene: -; CDR3 protein: CASDGWGNTEAFF; CDR3 DNA: TGTGCCAGCGATGGATGGGGGAACACTGAAGCTTTCTTT
J gene: TRBJ2-5; V gene: TRBV28; clone size: few; D gene: TRBD2; CDR3 protein: CATVSGEETQYF; CDR3 DNA: TGTGCCACCGTTAGCGGGGAAGAGACCCAGTACTTC
J gene: TRBJ2-1; V gene: TRBV13; clone size: -; D gene: TRBD1; CDR3 protein: CAISRTGGFSSSYNEQFF; CDR3 DNA: TGTGCCATCAGCCGGACAGGGGGCTTCTCTAGCTCCTACAATGAGCAGTTCTTC
J gene: TRBJ1-5; V gene: TRBV4-1; clone size: few; D gene: -; CDR3 protein: CASSQGAGEQPQHF; CDR3 DNA: TGCGCCAGCAGCCAAGGGGCAGGGGAACAGCCCCAGCATTTT
J gene: TRBJ2-7; V gene: TRBV4-1; clone size: few; D gene: -; CDR3 protein: CASSQGTPYEQYF; CDR3 DNA: TGCGCCAGCAGCCAAGGGACCCCCTACGAGCAGTACTTC
J gene: TRBJ2-4; V gene: TRBV20-1; clone size: few; D gene: -; CDR3 protein: CSPLGVAKNIQYF; CDR3 DNA: TGCAGTCCTCTGGGGGTGGCCAAAAACATTCAGTACTTC
J gene: TRBJ1-1; V gene: TRBV7-9; clone size: many; D gene: -; CDR3 protein: CASSLVRGMNTEAFF; CDR3 DNA: TGTGCCAGCAGCTTAGTGCGGGGGATGAACACTGAAGCTTTCTTT
J gene: TRBJ2-3; V gene: TRBV5-1; clone size: many; D gene: -; CDR3 protein: CASSLKSTDTQYF; CDR3 DNA: TGCGCCAGCAGCCTAAAGAGCACAGATACGCAGTATTTT
J gene: TRBJ2-3; V gene: TRBV28; clone size: few; D gene: TRBD1; CDR3 protein: CASSRWTGGSRTQYF; CDR3 DNA: TGTGCCAGCAGCCGCTGGACAGGGGGCTCCAGGACGCAGTATTTT
J gene: TRBJ2-7; V gene: TRBV4-1; clone size: few; D gene: -; CDR3 protein: CASSSASTYEQYF; CDR3 DNA: TGCGCCAGCAGCTCAGCGTCTACCTACGAGCAGTACTTC
J gene: TRBJ2-6; V gene: TRBV10-3; clone size: once; D gene: TRBD2; CDR3 protein: CAISLRLAGASGANVLTF; CDR3 DNA: TGTGCCATCAGTTTGAGACTAGCGGGTGCCTCTGGGGCCAACGTCCTGACTTTC
J gene: TRBJ2-2; V gene: TRBV2; clone size: many; D gene: -; CDR3 protein: CASHRDSLFGGELFF; CDR3 DNA: TGTGCCAGCCATAGGGACTCCCTTTTTGGCGGGGAGCTGTTTTTT
J gene: TRBJ2-1; V gene: TRBV29-1; clone size: few; D gene: TRBD1; CDR3 protein: CSVDRGQYNEQFF; CDR3 DNA: TGCAGCGTCGACAGGGGCCAGTACAATGAGCAGTTCTTC
J gene: TRBJ2-3; V gene: TRBV24-1; clone size: many; D gene: -; CDR3 protein: CATSGETSKDTQYF; CDR3 DNA: TGTGCCACCAGTGGTGAGACTAGTAAAGATACGCAGTATTTT
J gene: TRBJ2-3; V gene: TRBV12-3/TRBV12-4; clone size: few; D gene: -; CDR3 protein: CASSWVGRDTQYF; CDR3 DNA: TGTGCCAGCAGTTGGGTCGGGCGGGATACGCAGTATTTT
J gene: TRBJ1-5; V gene: TRBV6-1; clone size: many; D gene: -; CDR3 protein: CASRDKRQVWSQPQHF; CDR3 DNA: TGTGCCAGCAGGGATAAAAGACAGGTCTGGTCTCAGCCCCAGCATTTT
J gene: TRBJ2-2; V gene: TRBV7-9; clone size: many; D gene: -; CDR3 protein: CASSPGLGGTGELFF; CDR3 DNA: TGTGCCAGCAGCCCCGGCCTAGGGGGCACCGGGGAGCTGTTTTTT
J gene: TRBJ2-3; V gene: TRBV7-6; clone size: few; D gene: TRBD2; CDR3 protein: CASSLVLAGITDTQYF; CDR3 DNA: TGTGCCAGCAGCTTAGTACTAGCGGGGATCACAGATACGCAGTATTTT